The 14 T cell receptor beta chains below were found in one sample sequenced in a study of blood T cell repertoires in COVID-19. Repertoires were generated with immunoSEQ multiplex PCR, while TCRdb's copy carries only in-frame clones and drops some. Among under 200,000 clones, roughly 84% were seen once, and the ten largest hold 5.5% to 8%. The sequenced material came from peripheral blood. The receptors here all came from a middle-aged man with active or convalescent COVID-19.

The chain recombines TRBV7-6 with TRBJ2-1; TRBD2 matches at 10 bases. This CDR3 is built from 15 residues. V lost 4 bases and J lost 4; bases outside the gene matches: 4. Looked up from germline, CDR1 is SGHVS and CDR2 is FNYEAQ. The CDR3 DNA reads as TGTGCCAGCAGCTCGCTAGCGGGGGCGTACAATGAGCAGTTCTTC. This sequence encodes CASSSLAGAYNEQFF.

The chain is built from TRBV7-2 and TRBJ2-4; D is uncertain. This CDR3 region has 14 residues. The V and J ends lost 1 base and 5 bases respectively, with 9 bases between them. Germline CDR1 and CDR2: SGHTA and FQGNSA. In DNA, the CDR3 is TGTGCCAGCAGCTTAGACAGATTACAAAACATTCAGTACTTC. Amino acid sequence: CASSLDRLQNIQYF.

The CDR3 nucleotides read TGTGCCAGCAGCTTTAGACTAGTCTTCGGGGAGCTGTTTTTT. Its protein product is CASSFRLVFGELFF. The V gene is TRBV7-2, the J gene TRBJ2-2; the D gene is possibly TRBD2 (6 bases). The CDR3 extends over 14 amino acids. V was trimmed by 3 bases and J by 7 bases, leaving 12 bases between them. Germline loops: CDR1 SGHTA, CDR2 FQGNSA.

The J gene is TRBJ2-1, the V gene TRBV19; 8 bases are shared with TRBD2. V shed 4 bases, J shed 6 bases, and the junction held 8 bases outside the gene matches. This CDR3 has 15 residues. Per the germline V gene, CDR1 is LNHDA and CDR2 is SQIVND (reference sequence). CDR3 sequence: CASSKTGTRSNEQFF. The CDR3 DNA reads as TGTGCCAGTAGTAAGACCGGGACTAGGAGCAATGAGCAGTTCTTC.

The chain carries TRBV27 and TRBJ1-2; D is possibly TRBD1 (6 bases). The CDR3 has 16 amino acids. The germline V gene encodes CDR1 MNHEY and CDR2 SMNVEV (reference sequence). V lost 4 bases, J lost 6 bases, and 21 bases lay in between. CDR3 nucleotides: TGTGCCAGCAGTTCCAACAGGGTGGCCAGTCAAAATGGCTACACCTTC. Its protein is CASSSNRVASQNGYTF.

Written as DNA, the CDR3 is TGTGCCAGCAGTGTATTAAATGAGCAGTTCTTC. It codes for CASSVLNEQFF. This rearrangement joins TRBV27 to TRBJ2-1, with unresolved D. CDR1 MNHEY and CDR2 SMNVEV come from the germline V gene (reference sequence). Trimming removed 5 bases from V and 7 bases from J, with 6 bases in between. This CDR3 comprises 11 residues.

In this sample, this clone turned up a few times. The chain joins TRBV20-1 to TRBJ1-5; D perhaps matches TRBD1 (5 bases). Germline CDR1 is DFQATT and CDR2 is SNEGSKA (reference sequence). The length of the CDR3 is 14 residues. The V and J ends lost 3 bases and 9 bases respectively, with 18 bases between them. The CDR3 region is CSASRGTPEGPQHF. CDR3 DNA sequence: TGCAGTGCTAGTCGCGGGACGCCCGAGGGGCCCCAGCATTTT.

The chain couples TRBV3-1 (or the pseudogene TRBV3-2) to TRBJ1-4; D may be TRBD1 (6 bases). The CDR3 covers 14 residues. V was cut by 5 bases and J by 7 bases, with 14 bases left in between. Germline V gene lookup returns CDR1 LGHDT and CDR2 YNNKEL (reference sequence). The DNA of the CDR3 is TGTGCCAGCAGCGAGGGGGGGGCTGTTGAAAAACTGTTTTTT. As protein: CASSEGGAVEKLFF.

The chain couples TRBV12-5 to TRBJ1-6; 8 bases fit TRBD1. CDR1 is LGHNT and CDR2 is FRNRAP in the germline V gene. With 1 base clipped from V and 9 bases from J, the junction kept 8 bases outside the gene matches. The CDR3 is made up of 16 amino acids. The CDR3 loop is CASGLASRGLSSPLHF. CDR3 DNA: TGTGCTAGTGGTTTGGCAAGCAGGGGGCTCTCTTCACCCCTCCACTTT.

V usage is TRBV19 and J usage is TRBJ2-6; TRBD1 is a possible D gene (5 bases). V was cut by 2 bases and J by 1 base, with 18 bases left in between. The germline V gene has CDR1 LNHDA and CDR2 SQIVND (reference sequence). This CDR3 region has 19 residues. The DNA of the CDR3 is TGTGCCAGTAGTATATCAGGGTTTGTGGATCGATCTGGGGCCAACGTCCTGACTTTC. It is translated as CASSISGFVDRSGANVLTF.

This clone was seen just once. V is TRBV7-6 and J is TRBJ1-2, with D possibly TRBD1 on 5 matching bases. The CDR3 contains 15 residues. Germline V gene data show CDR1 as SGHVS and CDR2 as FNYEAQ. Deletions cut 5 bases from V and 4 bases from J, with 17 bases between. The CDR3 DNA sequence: TGTGCCAGCAGCGTCTCTCAGGGAGGGATCTATGGCTACACCTTC. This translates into CASSVSQGGIYGYTF.

The CDR3 DNA reads TGTGCCAGTAGTTCGGGTGATCAGCCCCAGCATTTT. It is translated as CASSSGDQPQHF. The V gene is TRBV19, the J gene TRBJ1-5; no definite D call. V was clipped by 5 bases and J by 5 bases, with 7 bases between them. The CDR3 covers 12 residues. Germline lookup yields CDR1 LNHDA and CDR2 SQIVND (reference sequence).

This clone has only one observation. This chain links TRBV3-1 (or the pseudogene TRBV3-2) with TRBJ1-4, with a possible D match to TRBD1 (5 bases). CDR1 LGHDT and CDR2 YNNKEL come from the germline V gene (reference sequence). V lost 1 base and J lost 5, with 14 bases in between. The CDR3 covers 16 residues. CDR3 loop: CASSQVPTARNEKLFF. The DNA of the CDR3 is TGTGCCAGCAGCCAAGTCCCGACAGCCAGAAATGAAAAACTGTTTTTT.

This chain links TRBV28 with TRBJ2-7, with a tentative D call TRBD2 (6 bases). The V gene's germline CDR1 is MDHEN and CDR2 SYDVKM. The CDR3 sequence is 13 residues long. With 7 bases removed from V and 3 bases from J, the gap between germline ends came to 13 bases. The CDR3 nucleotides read TGTGCCAGCACCGGGAGTGTCCTCTACGAGCAGTACTTC. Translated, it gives CASTGSVLYEQYF. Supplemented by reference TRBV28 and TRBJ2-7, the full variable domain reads DVKVTQSSRYLVKRTGEKVFLECVQDMDHENMFWYRQDPGLGLRLIYFSYDVKMKEKGDIPEGYSVSREKKERFSLILESASTNQTSMYLCASTGSVLYEQYFGPGTRLTVT.